The rows below give T cell receptor beta chains drawn from one sample of a study of shared clonotypes between healthy human individuals. Using immunoSEQ multiplex PCR, the repertoire was profiled, and TCRdb retains in-frame clones only, with some absent. The repertoire holds some 2,000,000 clones, with 85% to 95% as singletons. The material sequenced was naive CD4+ T cells sorted from blood. The receptors originated from a man aged 18 to 30 in good health. The CDR3 runs from the conserved cysteine through the conserved F or W. D genes are given only for firm matches. Clone size is not always given. Where it is, it says once, few, many or a class for expanded clones.

v_call: TRBV5-5; j_call: TRBJ2-7; d_call: NA; clone_size: NA; cdr3_aa: CASSLSPTGPYEQYF; cdr3_nt: TGTGCCAGCAGCTTGTCCCCGACAGGCCCCTACGAGCAGTACTTC
v_call: TRBV2; j_call: TRBJ1-2; d_call: NA; clone_size: NA; cdr3_aa: CASRPPTGPYGYTF; cdr3_nt: TGTGCCAGCAGGCCACCTACAGGCCCCTATGGCTACACCTTC
v_call: TRBV5-1; j_call: TRBJ1-1; d_call: NA; clone_size: NA; cdr3_aa: CASSSGRANTEAFF; cdr3_nt: TGCGCCAGCAGCTCTGGCAGGGCGAACACTGAAGCTTTCTTT
v_call: TRBV11-2; j_call: TRBJ1-2; d_call: NA; clone_size: NA; cdr3_aa: CASSSAPGGYGYTF; cdr3_nt: TGTGCCAGCAGCTCCGCCCCGGGTGGATATGGCTACACCTTC
v_call: TRBV6-1; j_call: TRBJ1-6; d_call: NA; clone_size: NA; cdr3_aa: CASSDGSYNSPLHF; cdr3_nt: TGTGCCTCCTCCGACGGTAGTTATAATTCACCCCTCCACTTT
v_call: TRBV6-6; j_call: TRBJ1-1; d_call: TRBD1; clone_size: NA; cdr3_aa: CASSWTGANTEAFF; cdr3_nt: TGTGCCAGCAGTTGGACAGGGGCCAACACTGAAGCTTTCTTT
v_call: TRBV30; j_call: TRBJ1-1; d_call: NA; clone_size: NA; cdr3_aa: CAWSVSGVTEAFF; cdr3_nt: TGTGCCTGGAGTGTATCGGGGGTTACTGAAGCTTTCTTT
v_call: TRBV28; j_call: TRBJ2-7; d_call: NA; clone_size: NA; cdr3_aa: CASSLSTTLGYF; cdr3_nt: TGTGCCAGCAGTCTTTCAACTACCCTTGGGTACTTC
v_call: TRBV4-1; j_call: TRBJ1-4; d_call: NA; clone_size: NA; cdr3_aa: CASSQPGRNEKLFF; cdr3_nt: TGCGCCAGCAGCCAGCCAGGGAGGAATGAAAAACTGTTTTTT
v_call: TRBV20-1; j_call: TRBJ2-5; d_call: TRBD1; clone_size: NA; cdr3_aa: CSADRGETQYF; cdr3_nt: TGCAGTGCTGACAGGGGTGAGACCCAGTACTTC
v_call: TRBV5-4; j_call: TRBJ2-5; d_call: NA; clone_size: few; cdr3_aa: CASSLDTPKETQYF; cdr3_nt: TGTGCCAGCAGCTTGGACACGCCCAAAGAGACCCAGTACTTC
v_call: TRBV13; j_call: TRBJ2-7; d_call: NA; clone_size: NA; cdr3_aa: CASSITTYEQYF; cdr3_nt: TGTGCCAGCAGCATAACAACCTACGAGCAGTACTTC
v_call: TRBV18; j_call: TRBJ2-7; d_call: TRBD2; clone_size: NA; cdr3_aa: CASSGGAGALYEQYF; cdr3_nt: TGTGCCAGCTCCGGGGGAGCGGGGGCCCTCTACGAGCAGTACTTC
v_call: TRBV30; j_call: TRBJ2-7; d_call: NA; clone_size: NA; cdr3_aa: CAWSLHLGRYEQYF; cdr3_nt: TGTGCCTGGAGCCTTCACTTGGGCCGCTACGAGCAGTACTTC
v_call: TRBV15; j_call: TRBJ1-3; d_call: NA; clone_size: NA; cdr3_aa: CATSRDLPGPIYF; cdr3_nt: TGTGCCACCAGCAGAGATTTACCGGGCCCCATATATTTT
v_call: TRBV6-5; j_call: TRBJ2-1; d_call: NA; clone_size: once; cdr3_aa: CASSYVLDRAYNEQFF; cdr3_nt: TGTGCCAGCAGTTATGTACTAGATAGGGCCTACAATGAGCAGTTCTTC
v_call: TRBV29-1; j_call: TRBJ2-2; d_call: NA; clone_size: NA; cdr3_aa: CSVGTTGAGELFF; cdr3_nt: TGCAGCGTTGGGACGACGGGAGCCGGGGAGCTGTTTTTT
v_call: TRBV10-3; j_call: TRBJ2-7; d_call: NA; clone_size: NA; cdr3_aa: CAISDWGSAYEQYF; cdr3_nt: TGTGCCATCAGTGACTGGGGTTCGGCCTACGAGCAGTACTTC
v_call: TRBV30; j_call: TRBJ1-4; d_call: NA; clone_size: NA; cdr3_aa: CAWSLTATHLEKLFF; cdr3_nt: TGTGCCTGGAGTTTGACGGCCACCCACCTTGAAAAACTGTTTTTT
v_call: TRBV6-1; j_call: TRBJ1-2; d_call: NA; clone_size: once; cdr3_aa: CASGDSFVYGYTF; cdr3_nt: TGTGCCAGCGGGGACTCGTTCGTGTATGGCTACACCTTC
v_call: TRBV5-1; j_call: TRBJ2-7; d_call: TRBD2; clone_size: NA; cdr3_aa: CASSLELAGGSSYEQYF; cdr3_nt: TGCGCCAGCAGCTTGGAACTAGCGGGAGGGAGCTCCTACGAGCAGTACTTC
v_call: TRBV4-3; j_call: TRBJ1-1; d_call: NA; clone_size: NA; cdr3_aa: CASSQDVGSDWIMNTEAFF; cdr3_nt: TGCGCCAGCAGCCAAGATGTTGGAAGTGATTGGATCATGAACACTGAAGCTTTCTTT
v_call: TRBV11-3; j_call: TRBJ2-7; d_call: TRBD1; clone_size: NA; cdr3_aa: CASNAIGAGGRYEQYF; cdr3_nt: TGTGCCAGCAACGCTATAGGGGCAGGGGGTAGGTACGAGCAGTACTTC
v_call: TRBV5-4; j_call: TRBJ2-1; d_call: TRBD2; clone_size: NA; cdr3_aa: CASRPGGMAGVHNEQFF; cdr3_nt: TGTGCCAGCAGACCCGGGGGGATGGCGGGAGTTCACAATGAGCAGTTCTTC
v_call: TRBV5-5; j_call: TRBJ2-5; d_call: TRBD1; clone_size: NA; cdr3_aa: CASSFTGGRAPEGRTQYF; cdr3_nt: TGTGCCAGCAGCTTTACAGGGGGAAGGGCTCCAGAGGGGCGGACCCAGTACTTC
v_call: TRBV5-1; j_call: TRBJ2-5; d_call: NA; clone_size: NA; cdr3_aa: CASSFNPLLGQETQYF; cdr3_nt: TGCGCCAGCAGCTTCAATCCCCTTTTGGGCCAAGAGACCCAGTACTTC
v_call: TRBV28; j_call: TRBJ1-2; d_call: NA; clone_size: NA; cdr3_aa: CASVDETRGYTF; cdr3_nt: TGTGCCAGCGTGGACGAGACAAGGGGCTACACCTTC
v_call: TRBV7-9; j_call: TRBJ1-5; d_call: NA; clone_size: NA; cdr3_aa: CASSSDRSNQPQHF; cdr3_nt: TGTGCCAGCAGCTCGGACCGAAGCAATCAGCCCCAGCATTTT
v_call: TRBV7-9; j_call: TRBJ2-5; d_call: NA; clone_size: NA; cdr3_aa: CASSLMGRSSQETQYF; cdr3_nt: TGTGCCAGCAGCTTAATGGGCAGGTCCAGCCAAGAGACCCAGTACTTC
v_call: TRBV7-2; j_call: TRBJ1-3; d_call: NA; clone_size: NA; cdr3_aa: CASSLAASGNTIYF; cdr3_nt: TGTGCCAGCAGCTTAGCGGCTTCTGGAAACACCATATATTTT
v_call: TRBV11-2; j_call: TRBJ2-6; d_call: TRBD2; clone_size: NA; cdr3_aa: CASSLALAGLSGANVLTF; cdr3_nt: TGTGCCAGCAGCTTAGCCCTAGCGGGTCTTTCTGGGGCCAACGTCCTGACTTTC
v_call: TRBV15; j_call: TRBJ2-3; d_call: NA; clone_size: NA; cdr3_aa: CATSRDPSSTDTQYF; cdr3_nt: TGTGCCACCAGCAGAGATCCCTCTAGCACAGATACGCAGTATTTT
v_call: TRBV10-2; j_call: TRBJ1-5; d_call: NA; clone_size: NA; cdr3_aa: CASRAGANNQPQHF; cdr3_nt: TGCGCCAGCCGGGCAGGGGCCAACAATCAGCCCCAGCATTTT
v_call: TRBV10-3; j_call: TRBJ2-6; d_call: TRBD1; clone_size: NA; cdr3_aa: CAVTGEASARVLTF; cdr3_nt: TGTGCCGTGACAGGGGAAGCTAGCGCCAGGGTCCTGACTTTC
v_call: TRBV5-6; j_call: TRBJ1-4; d_call: NA; clone_size: NA; cdr3_aa: CASSLASTNEKLFF; cdr3_nt: TGTGCCAGCAGCTTGGCCTCAACTAATGAAAAACTGTTTTTT
v_call: TRBV5-1; j_call: TRBJ2-3; d_call: NA; clone_size: NA; cdr3_aa: CASSLAGTDTQYF; cdr3_nt: TGCGCCAGCAGCTTGGCAGGCACAGATACGCAGTATTTT
v_call: TRBV29-1; j_call: TRBJ2-7; d_call: NA; clone_size: NA; cdr3_aa: CSVEDPGTQYF; cdr3_nt: TGCAGCGTTGAAGATCCGGGAACTCAGTACTTC
v_call: TRBV19; j_call: TRBJ2-7; d_call: NA; clone_size: NA; cdr3_aa: CASSSSGEVSYEQYF; cdr3_nt: TGTGCCAGTAGTTCCTCAGGGGAAGTCTCCTACGAGCAGTACTTC
v_call: TRBV5-6; j_call: TRBJ2-3; d_call: NA; clone_size: once; cdr3_aa: CASSPGTLYTDTQYF; cdr3_nt: TGTGCCAGCAGCCCGGGGACCTTATACACAGATACGCAGTATTTT
v_call: TRBV6-5; j_call: TRBJ2-7; d_call: TRBD2; clone_size: NA; cdr3_aa: CASTSGRNSYEQYF; cdr3_nt: TGTGCCAGCACTAGCGGGAGAAACTCCTACGAGCAGTACTTC